The rows below give T cell receptor beta chains drawn from one sample of a study of blood T cell repertoires in COVID-19. Only in-frame clones appear in the TCRdb table, and some are missing; sequencing was by immunoSEQ multiplex PCR. This sample has 200,000 to 250,000 clones, with around nine tenths found just once. Material for sequencing was peripheral blood. These receptors were obtained from an older woman who had recovered from COVID-19. The CDR3 runs from the conserved cysteine through the conserved F or W.

>TRBV6-2/TRBV6-3
CASSYGTVARSPLHF
>TRBV11-2
CASSFDRAGYTF
>TRBV4-1
CASSQGQGNSGANVLTF
>TRBV27
CASSIRDRSYEQYF
>TRBV5-1
CASSLAAPAEEKLFF
>TRBV6-5
CASTRSGGPLETQYF
>TRBV5-1
CASGPQGQGLQTSF
>TRBV7-3
CASSFPGNIQYF
>TRBV11-2
CASSAPGGARETQYF
>TRBV28
CASSLGAGGNNSPLHF
>TRBV4-1
CASSHYGRPTGTSPLHF
>TRBV7-8
CASSLGGTGLETQYF
>TRBV20-1
CSLTWGPEAFF
>TRBV3-1/TRBV3-2
CASSPPSRPAEQYF
>TRBV21-1
CASSKDPGQGTTDTQYF
>TRBV19
CASSRTASYEQYF
>TRBV7-2
CASSPYNEQFF
>TRBV6-5
CASSQGISGNTIYF
>TRBV6-5
CASSSPDRDYGYTF
>TRBV18
CASSPATGALGYGYTF
>TRBV11-2
CASSLDEQGRHEQYF
>TRBV9
CASTPGRVLYGYTF
>TRBV27
CANSSIRAGPYQETQYF